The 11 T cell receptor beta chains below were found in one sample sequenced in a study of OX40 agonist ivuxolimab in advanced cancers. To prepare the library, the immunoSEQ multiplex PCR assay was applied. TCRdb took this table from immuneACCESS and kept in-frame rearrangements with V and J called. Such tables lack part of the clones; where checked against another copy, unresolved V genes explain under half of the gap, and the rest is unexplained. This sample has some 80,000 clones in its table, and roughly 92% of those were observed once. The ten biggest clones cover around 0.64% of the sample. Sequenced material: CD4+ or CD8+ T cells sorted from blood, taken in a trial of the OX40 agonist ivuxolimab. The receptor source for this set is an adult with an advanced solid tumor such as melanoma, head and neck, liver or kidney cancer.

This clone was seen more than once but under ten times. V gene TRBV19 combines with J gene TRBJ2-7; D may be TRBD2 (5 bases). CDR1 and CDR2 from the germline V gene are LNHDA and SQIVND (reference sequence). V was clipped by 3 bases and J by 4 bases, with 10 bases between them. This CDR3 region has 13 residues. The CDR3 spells CASSIAADYEQYF. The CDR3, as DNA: TGTGCCAGTAGTATTGCAGCGGATTACGAGCAGTACTTC.

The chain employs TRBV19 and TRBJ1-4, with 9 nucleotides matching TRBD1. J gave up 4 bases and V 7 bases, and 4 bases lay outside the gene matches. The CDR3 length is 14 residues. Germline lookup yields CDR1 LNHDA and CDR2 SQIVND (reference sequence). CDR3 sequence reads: CASTQTGGNEKLFF. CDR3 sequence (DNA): TGTGCCAGTACCCAGACAGGGGGTAATGAAAAACTGTTTTTT.

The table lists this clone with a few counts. CDR3 nucleotide sequence: TGTGCCAGCAGCCAGACCCATAGCACAGATACGCAGTATTTT. It specifies CASSQTHSTDTQYF. The V and J genes are TRBV11-2 and TRBJ2-3; unclear D gene. The CDR3 is 14 amino acids. CDR1 SGHAT and CDR2 FQNNGV come from the germline V gene. The ends were cut back, 5 bases at V and 0 bases at J, with 9 bases in the middle.

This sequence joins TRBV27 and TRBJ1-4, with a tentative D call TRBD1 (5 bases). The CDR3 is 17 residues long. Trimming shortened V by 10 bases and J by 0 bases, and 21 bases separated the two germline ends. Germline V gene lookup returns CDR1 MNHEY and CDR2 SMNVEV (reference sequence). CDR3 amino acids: CATKASPGTATNEKLFF. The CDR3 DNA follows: TGTGCCACCAAGGCATCCCCCGGGACGGCAACTAATGAAAAACTGTTTTTT.

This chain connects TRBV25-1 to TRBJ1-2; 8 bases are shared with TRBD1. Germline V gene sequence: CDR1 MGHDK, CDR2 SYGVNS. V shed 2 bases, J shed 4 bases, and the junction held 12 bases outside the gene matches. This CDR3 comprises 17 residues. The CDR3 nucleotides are TGTGCCAGCAGTGAAATCCCCCTAACCGGGACAGGCTATGGCTACACCTTC. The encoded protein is CASSEIPLTGTGYGYTF.

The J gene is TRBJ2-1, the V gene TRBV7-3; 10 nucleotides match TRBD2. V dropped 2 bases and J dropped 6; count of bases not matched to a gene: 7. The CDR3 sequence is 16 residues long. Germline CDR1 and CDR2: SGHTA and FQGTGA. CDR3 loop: CASSLDGTSVVNEQFF. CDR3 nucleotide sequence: TGTGCCAGCAGCTTAGATGGGACTAGCGTCGTCAATGAGCAGTTCTTC. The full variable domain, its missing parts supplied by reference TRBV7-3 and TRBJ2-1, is GAGVSQTPSNKVTEKGKYVELRCDPISGHTALYWYRQSLGQGPEFLIYFQGTGAADDSGLPNDRFFAVRPEGSVSTLKIQRTERGDSAVYLCASSLDGTSVVNEQFFGPGTRLTVL.

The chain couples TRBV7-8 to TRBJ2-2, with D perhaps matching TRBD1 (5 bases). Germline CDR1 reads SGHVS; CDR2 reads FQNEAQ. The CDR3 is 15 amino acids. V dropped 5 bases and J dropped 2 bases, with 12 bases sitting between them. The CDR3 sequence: CASSPIQGNTGELFF. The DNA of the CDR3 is TGTGCCAGCAGCCCCATCCAGGGAAACACCGGGGAGCTGTTTTTT.

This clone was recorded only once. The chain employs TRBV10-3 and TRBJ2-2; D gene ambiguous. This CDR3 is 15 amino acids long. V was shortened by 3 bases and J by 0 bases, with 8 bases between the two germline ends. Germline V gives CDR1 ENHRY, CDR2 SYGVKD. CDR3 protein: CAISDRVANTGELFF. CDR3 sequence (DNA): TGTGCCATCAGTGACCGCGTCGCGAACACCGGGGAGCTGTTTTTT.

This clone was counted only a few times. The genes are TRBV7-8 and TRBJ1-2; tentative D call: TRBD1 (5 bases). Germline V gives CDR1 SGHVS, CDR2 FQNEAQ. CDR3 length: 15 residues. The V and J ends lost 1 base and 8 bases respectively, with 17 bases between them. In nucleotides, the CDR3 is TGTGCCAGCAGCTTAGAAGGGGTAGAGCGGCTAGGCTACACCTTC. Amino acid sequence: CASSLEGVERLGYTF.

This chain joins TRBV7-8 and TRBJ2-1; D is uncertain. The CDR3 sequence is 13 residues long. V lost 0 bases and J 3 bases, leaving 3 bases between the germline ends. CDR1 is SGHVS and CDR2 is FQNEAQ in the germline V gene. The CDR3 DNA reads TGTGCCAGCAGCTTAGCGGACTACAATGAGCAGTTCTTC. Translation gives CASSLADYNEQFF.

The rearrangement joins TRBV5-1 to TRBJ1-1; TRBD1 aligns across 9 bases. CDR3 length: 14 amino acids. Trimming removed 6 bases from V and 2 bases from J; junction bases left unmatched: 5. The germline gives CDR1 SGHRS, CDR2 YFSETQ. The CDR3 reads CASKQGAGNTEAFF. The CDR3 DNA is TGCGCCAGCAAACAGGGGGCAGGTAACACTGAAGCTTTCTTT.